The 8 T cell receptor beta chains given below trace back to one sample, sequenced in a study of cytomegalovirus exposure and HLA in healthy donors. Primers: 60 Vbeta forward and 13 Jbeta reverse. Here immunoSEQ multiplex PCR was the method, and the copy in TCRdb shows in-frame clones only, minus some. Here the sample spans 130,000 or so clones, 70% to 80% being singletons. The material sequenced was PBMCs. The receptors shown here come from a female donor in good health and CMV-seronegative.

The chain has TRBV25-1 and TRBJ2-7, with TRBD2 matching over 10 bases. J gave up 3 bases and V 1 base, and 6 bases lay outside the gene matches. CDR3 length: 16 residues. Germline loops: CDR1 MGHDK, CDR2 SYGVNS. CDR3 loop: CASSESMASGSYEQYF. CDR3 nucleotides: TGTGCCAGCAGTGAATCTATGGCTAGCGGGAGCTACGAGCAGTACTTC.

The table lists this clone with a few counts. This chain uses TRBV7-8 with TRBJ2-1, with 13 bases aligning to TRBD2. The CDR3 runs 18 residues. V trimming: 2 bases; J trimming: 5 bases; junction bases outside the gene matches: 9. The germline gives CDR1 SGHVS, CDR2 FQNEAQ. The CDR3 bases are TGTGCCAGCAGCTTACGGTGGGGTGGACTAGCGGGAGACAATGAGCAGTTCTTC. Translated, it gives CASSLRWGGLAGDNEQFF.

This sequence joins TRBV27 and TRBJ1-4, with 7 positions matching TRBD1. Per germline, CDR1 MNHEY and CDR2 SMNVEV (reference sequence). Trimming removed 3 bases from V and 5 bases from J; junction bases left unmatched: 9. CDR3 length equals 16 residues. CDR3 residues: CASSLSAGGGNEKLFF. The CDR3 DNA is TGTGCCAGCAGTTTGTCGGCAGGGGGAGGCAATGAAAAACTGTTTTTT.

The rearrangement joins TRBV9 to TRBJ2-6; D perhaps matches TRBD1 (6 bases). The CDR3 covers 19 residues. Germline V gene data show CDR1 as SGDLS and CDR2 as YYNGEE. Between the trimmed V and J ends, which lost 0 bases and 4 bases, there was a span of 20 bases. CDR3 bases: TGTGCCAGCAGCGTAGAGGTCAGCCTGAGGGGACACGGGGCCAACGTCCTGACTTTC. Translation gives CASSVEVSLRGHGANVLTF. Based on the CDR3 plus reference TRBV9 and TRBJ2-6, the full variable domain is DSGVTQTPKHLITATGQRVTLRCSPRSGDLSVYWYQQSLDQGLQFLIQYYNGEERAKGNILERFSAQQFPDLHSELNLSSLELGDSALYFCASSVEVSLRGHGANVLTFGAGSRLTVL.

The table lists this clone with a few counts. V is TRBV9 and J is TRBJ2-7; 9 bases map to TRBD2. This CDR3 is built from 17 residues. Germline V gene data show CDR1 as SGDLS and CDR2 as YYNGEE. After removal of 0 bases from V and 2 bases from J, the junction contained 9 bases not matched to a gene. The CDR3: CASSVEGAGGPTYEQYF. In nucleotides, the CDR3 is TGTGCCAGCAGCGTAGAAGGGGCGGGAGGGCCGACCTACGAGCAGTACTTC.

The genes are TRBV5-4 and TRBJ2-3, with D maybe TRBD2 (5 bases). This CDR3 region has 15 residues. Germline-derived CDR1 and CDR2 are SGHNT and YYREEE (reference sequence). V was pared by 4 bases and J by 5 bases, with 17 bases between. The CDR3 is CASSPPRGVQDTQYF. The DNA for the CDR3 is TGTGCCAGCAGCCCTCCCCGGGGAGTACAAGATACGCAGTATTTT. Based on the CDR3 plus reference TRBV5-4 and TRBJ2-3, the full variable domain is ETGVTQSPTHLIKTRGQQVTLRCSSQSGHNTVSWYQQALGQGPQFIFQYYREEENGRGNFPPRFSGLQFPNYSSELNVNALELDDSALYLCASSPPRGVQDTQYFGPGTRLTVL.

The genes are TRBV28 and TRBJ1-5; 8 nucleotides match TRBD1. The V gene end was trimmed by 1 base and the J gene end by 3 bases; junction bases not matched to a gene: 2. CDR1 MDHEN and CDR2 SYDVKM come from the germline V gene. This CDR3 is built from 15 residues. CDR3 DNA: TGTGCCAGCAGTTTATCAGGGGGCAACAATCAGCCCCAGCATTTT. Protein: CASSLSGGNNQPQHF.

The count of this clone is one. The rearrangement uses TRBV4-1 and TRBJ2-1; D is ambiguous. The CDR3 is 13 amino acids. Looked up from germline, CDR1 is MGHRA and CDR2 is YSYEKL. V was trimmed by 6 bases and J by 8 bases, leaving 14 bases between them. CDR3 region: CASSPRMTYEQFF. CDR3 in DNA: TGCGCCAGCAGTCCAAGGATGACATATGAGCAGTTCTTC.